Sequencing of this TCR beta chain was carried out in a study of T cell changes during pregnancy in multiple sclerosis. Produced via immunoSEQ multiplex PCR; TCRdb's table is partial and in-frame only. The sample shows about 130,000 clones, 90% to 98% of them seen only once. Germline V gives CDR1 SGHRS, CDR2 YFSETQ. There are 15 residues in the CDR3. Trimming at V came to 1 base and at J to 0 bases, leaving 3 bases not matched to a gene. Sequencing was performed on peripheral blood, taken after pregnancy. The sequence derives from a female donor with multiple sclerosis, enrolled in a pregnancy study. The V and J genes are TRBV5-1 and TRBJ1-1; 7 bases agree with TRBD1. CDR3 sequence (DNA): TGCGCCAGCAGCTTGTCGGGACAGATGAACACTGAAGCTTTCTTT. Translating it yields CASSLSGQMNTEAFF.